The 23 T cell receptor beta chains given below trace back to one sample, sequenced in a study of blood T cell repertoires in COVID-19. Repertoires were generated with immunoSEQ multiplex PCR, while TCRdb's copy carries only in-frame clones and drops some. The sample contains about 190,000 clones, about 82% of which appear only once. Source material: peripheral blood. The receptor set was obtained from a woman aged 25 to 39 with acute or convalescent COVID-19.

The genes are TRBV5-1 and TRBJ2-2; 8 nucleotides align to TRBD2. The CDR3 extends over 17 amino acids. Trimming took 4 bases from V and 3 from J; bases not matched to a gene: 11. Germline CDR1 SGHRS, CDR2 YFSETQ. The CDR3 sequence: CASSLSFSGSYTGELFF. The CDR3 DNA is TGCGCCAGCAGCCTCTCCTTCAGCGGGAGTTACACCGGGGAGCTGTTTTTT.

The chain couples TRBV15 to TRBJ2-7; possibly TRBD1 for D (5 bases). This CDR3 has 15 amino acids. Germline V gene sequence: CDR1 LNHNV, CDR2 YYDKDF (reference sequence). The V and J ends lost 0 bases and 10 bases respectively, with 19 bases between them. The CDR3: CATSRDKDSLRGQYF. Here the CDR3 DNA reads TGTGCCACCAGCAGAGATAAAGACAGTCTCCGCGGCCAGTACTTC.

This chain links TRBV3-1 (or the pseudogene TRBV3-2) with TRBJ1-5; the D gene is possibly TRBD1 (6 bases). V lost 1 base, J lost 1 base, and 11 bases lay in between. Germline V gene lookup returns CDR1 LGHDT and CDR2 YNNKEL (reference sequence). The CDR3 totals 16 residues. The CDR3 sequence is CASSQAQGLSNQPQHF. For the CDR3, the DNA is TGTGCCAGCAGCCAAGCGCAGGGGCTGAGCAATCAGCCCCAGCATTTT.

The rearrangement links TRBV15 to TRBJ2-7, with a weak D call TRBD1 (5 bases). Germline values: CDR1 LNHNV, CDR2 YYDKDF (reference sequence). This CDR3 contains 15 residues. V was trimmed by 3 bases and J by 3 bases, leaving 15 bases between them. Written as DNA, the CDR3 is TGTGCCACCAGCAGCCCAGGAAAAACAGGCTACGAGCAGTACTTC. It specifies CATSSPGKTGYEQYF.

The chain has TRBV19 and TRBJ1-6, with TRBD1 matching over 7 bases. V dropped 6 bases and J dropped 10; count of bases not matched to a gene: 9. The germline CDR1 and CDR2 sequences are LNHDA and SQIVND (reference sequence). This CDR3 is 14 amino acids long. CDR3 loop: CASRSTGEWSPLHF. CDR3 DNA: TGTGCCAGTAGGAGTACAGGGGAGTGGTCACCCCTCCACTTT.

The chain is built from TRBV3-1 (or the pseudogene TRBV3-2) and TRBJ2-7, with 10 bases lining up with TRBD1. Germline CDR1 is LGHDT and CDR2 is YNNKEL (reference sequence). The trim removed 4 bases at V and 9 bases at J, leaving 9 bases unmatched. CDR3 size: 14 residues. The CDR3 loop is CASSPGTGAFGQYF. As DNA, the CDR3 is TGTGCCAGCAGCCCCGGGACAGGGGCCTTTGGGCAGTACTTC.

The rearrangement links TRBV27 to TRBJ2-7; D is possibly TRBD2 (5 bases). Germline-derived CDR1 and CDR2 are MNHEY and SMNVEV (reference sequence). There are 12 residues in the CDR3. Trimming took 8 bases from V and 2 from J, leaving 10 bases between them. The CDR3 sequence: CASGREAYEQYF. CDR3 bases: TGTGCCAGCGGCCGGGAAGCCTACGAGCAGTACTTC.

The CDR3 is CASSITGNTEAFF. The CDR3 region has the DNA TGTGCCAGCAGCATAACAGGTAACACTGAAGCTTTCTTT. This rearrangement joins TRBV9 to TRBJ1-1; D might be TRBD1 (5 bases). The CDR3 consists of 13 residues. CDR1 is SGDLS and CDR2 is YYNGEE in the germline V gene. Between the trimmed V and J ends, which lost 4 bases and 2 bases, there was a span of 9 bases.

This clone has a handful of counts. The chain has TRBV30 and TRBJ2-7; D is unclear. This CDR3 is built from 12 residues. Trimming took off 0 bases at V and 6 bases at J, with 9 bases between the two ends. Germline loops: CDR1 GTSNPN, CDR2 SVGIG (reference sequence). CDR3 DNA sequence: TGTGCCTGGAGTGTAGGATGGAGCGAGCAGTACTTC. Protein: CAWSVGWSEQYF.

As concerns this clone: This CDR3 is also generated by other DNA sequences in the sample. The chain carries TRBV7-9 and TRBJ1-2, with TRBD1 as a possible D gene (5 bases). This CDR3 region has 13 residues. The V end was cut by 0 bases, the J end by 8 bases, with 10 bases between. Germline V gene sequence: CDR1 SEHNR, CDR2 FQNEAQ (reference sequence). DNA for the CDR3: TGTGCCAGCAGCTTAGCATCAGGGAACGGCTACACCTTC. Its protein is CASSLASGNGYTF.

This CDR3 reads CASSPQGAVGTEAFF. CDR3 DNA sequence: TGTGCCAGCAGCCCCCAGGGTGCTGTGGGCACTGAAGCTTTCTTT. V gene TRBV7-2 combines with J gene TRBJ1-1; tentatively, D is TRBD1 (5 bases). The germline V gene has CDR1 SGHTA and CDR2 FQGNSA. The CDR3 is 15 amino acids. Trimming shortened V by 5 bases and J by 4 bases, and 17 bases separated the two germline ends.

The chain has TRBV6-5 and TRBJ1-1, with D possibly TRBD1 on 5 matching bases. V lost 8 bases and J 4 bases, leaving 17 bases between the germline ends. This CDR3 region has 14 residues. Germline V lookup: CDR1 MNHEY, CDR2 SVGAGI. CDR3 DNA sequence: TGTGCCAGCTACCCCCCGGGGGGGGGCACTGAAGCTTTCTTT. The encoded protein is CASYPPGGGTEAFF.

The rearrangement uses TRBV29-1 and TRBJ2-1, with TRBD2 matching 7 bases. This CDR3 spans 16 amino acids. V shed 1 base, J shed 3 bases, and the junction held 9 bases outside the gene matches. Germline V gene sequence: CDR1 SQVTM, CDR2 ANQGSEA. CDR3 nucleotides: TGCAGCGTTGAAGGGGGAGCGGGACTGTTCTACAATGAGCAGTTCTTC. This gives the protein CSVEGGAGLFYNEQFF.

J is TRBJ2-1 and V is TRBV2; 7 positions match TRBD2. Germline V gives CDR1 SNHLY, CDR2 FYNNEI. The CDR3 totals 17 residues. V shed 6 bases and J 0 bases; nucleotides not matched to a gene: 11. The DNA of the CDR3 is TGTGCCAGCAGGGCCCCTCTAGCGGCGAGCTCCTACAATGAGCAGTTCTTC. Protein sequence: CASRAPLAASSYNEQFF.

This rearrangement joins TRBV30 to TRBJ1-5, with TRBD1 matching over 10 bases. J lost 5 bases, V lost 3 bases, and 1 base had no gene match. The CDR3 sequence is 13 residues long. CDR1 and CDR2 (germline): GTSNPN, SVGIG (reference sequence). CDR3 nucleotides: TGTGCCTGGAGGGGGACAGGGGATCAGCCCCAGCATTTT. Amino acid sequence: CAWRGTGDQPQHF.

The CDR3 DNA reads as TGTGCCAGTAGTCCGACAGGGTCCGCTGAAAAACTGTTTTTT. The encoded protein is CASSPTGSAEKLFF. The chain couples TRBV19 to TRBJ1-4; 7 bases match TRBD1. Germline V gene sequence: CDR1 LNHDA, CDR2 SQIVND (reference sequence). The CDR3 spans 14 residues. The V and J ends lost 5 bases and 7 bases, in that order; junction bases with no gene match: 7. The complete variable domain, with remaining parts taken from reference TRBV19 and TRBJ1-4, reads DGGITQSPKYLFRKEGQNVTLSCEQNLNHDAMYWYRQDPGQGLRLIYYSQIVNDFQKGDIAEGYSVSREKKESFPLTVTSAQKNPTAFYLCASSPTGSAEKLFFGSGTQLSVL.

The rearrangement uses TRBV12-2 and TRBJ1-2; the listed D gene, TRBD1, was not tested against the DNA. TRBV12-2 is described as a pseudogene. The CDR3 length is 17 residues. The CDR3 region has the DNA TGTGCAAGTCGCTCAACCATCCACGGGACAGCTACCTATGGCTACACCTTC. Its protein product is CASRSTIHGTATYGYTF.

The rearrangement uses TRBV9 and TRBJ2-7, with D hard to call. The CDR3 runs to 13 residues. Germline CDR1 SGDLS, CDR2 YYNGEE. V lost 3 bases, J lost 6 bases, and 13 bases lay in between. In DNA, the CDR3 is TGTGCCAGCAGCGAATCTGTTTCGAGCGAGCAGTACTTC. Its translation is CASSESVSSEQYF.

This clone was counted only a few times. This rearrangement joins TRBV27 to TRBJ1-2; 9 positions agree with TRBD1. Per the germline V gene, CDR1 is MNHEY and CDR2 is SMNVEV (reference sequence). Trimming cost V 4 bases and J 7 bases; bases outside gene matches: 16. The CDR3 length is 17 residues. The CDR3 DNA is TGTGCCAGCAGTTCCATAGGAGGAACAGGGGGCAGGGGTGGCTACACCTTC. This translates into CASSSIGGTGGRGGYTF.

This rearrangement joins TRBV5-8 to TRBJ2-6; perhaps TRBD2 as D (5 bases). The germline CDR1 and CDR2 sequences are SGHTS and YDEGEE. V was pared by 0 bases and J by 4 bases, with 11 bases between. This CDR3 is 16 amino acids long. The CDR3 spells CASSLESGLGANVLTF. The CDR3 DNA reads as TGTGCCAGCAGCTTGGAGTCCGGACTCGGGGCCAACGTCCTGACTTTC. Variable domain in full (rest from reference TRBV5-8 and TRBJ2-6): EAGVTQSPTHLIKTRGQQATLRCSPISGHTSVYWYQQALGLGLQFLLWYDEGEERNRGNFPPRFSGRQFPNYSSELNVNALELEDSALYLCASSLESGLGANVLTFGAGSRLTVL.

The chain links TRBV7-9 to TRBJ2-1, with 9 bases identical to TRBD2. J lost 4 bases, V lost 8 bases, and 6 bases had no gene match. This CDR3 has 14 amino acids. Germline V gives CDR1 SEHNR, CDR2 FQNEAQ (reference sequence). The CDR3: CASGSAGGYNEQFF. The CDR3 DNA sequence: TGTGCCAGCGGGTCAGCGGGAGGTTACAATGAGCAGTTCTTC. Full variable domain (remainder filled in from reference TRBV7-9 and TRBJ2-1): DTGVSQNPRHKITKRGQNVTFRCDPISEHNRLYWYRQTLGQGPEFLTYFQNEAQLEKSRLLSDRFSAERPKGSFSTLEIQRTEQGDSAMYLCASGSAGGYNEQFFGPGTRLTVL.

The gene calls are TRBV9 and TRBJ2-1, with a weak D call TRBD1 (5 bases). In germline, CDR1 is SGDLS, CDR2 YYNGEE. The CDR3 runs 14 residues. The V and J ends lost 1 base and 7 bases respectively, with 12 bases between them. CDR3 sequence (DNA): TGTGCCAGCAGCGTAATAGGGGTCGGGAATGAGCAGTTCTTC. Its protein product is CASSVIGVGNEQFF.

The rearrangement uses TRBV7-2 and TRBJ1-2; D possibly corresponds to TRBD1 (6 bases). This CDR3 contains 15 residues. From germline, CDR1 is SGHTA and CDR2 FQGNSA. Trimming pared 5 bases from V and 0 bases from J, leaving 13 bases between. CDR3 sequence reads: CASSLTGPANYGYTF. Here the CDR3 DNA reads TGTGCCAGCAGCCTGACAGGCCCAGCTAACTATGGCTACACCTTC. Together with reference TRBV7-2 and TRBJ1-2, the CDR3 gives the full variable domain: GAGVSQSPSNKVTEKGKDVELRCDPISGHTALYWYRQSLGQGLEFLIYFQGNSAPDKSGLPSDRFSAERTGGSVSTLTIQRTQQEDSAVYLCASSLTGPANYGYTFGSGTRLTVV.